This entry lists 27 T cell receptor beta chains sequenced from one sample in a study of CD8 T cells in Susac syndrome. After extraction with the RNeasy kit, roughly 0.45 to 1 ug of the RNA was reverse transcribed using random hexamers. TCRdb ran MiXCR on the immunoSEQ multiplex PCR reads and lists one entry per CDR3 protein. The sample consists of more than 150,000 distinct CDR3 sequences, 90% to 97% of them appearing once. Sequencing was carried out using CD4+ T cells from PBMCs. The receptors come from a human donor with Susac syndrome.

The V gene is TRBV29-1, the J gene TRBJ2-3, with 7 bases matching TRBD2. Germline V gene data show CDR1 as SQVTM and CDR2 as ANQGSEA. There are 15 residues in the CDR3. V trimming: 6 bases; J trimming: 5 bases; junction bases outside the gene matches: 14. DNA of the CDR3: TGCAGCGTGGGGGAGGGCGGGAGCGGAGGAGATACGCAGTATTTT. It is translated as CSVGEGGSGGDTQYF.

The rearrangement links TRBV4-3 to TRBJ2-7; the D gene is possibly TRBD1 (5 bases). This CDR3 is 16 amino acids long. Trimming removed 0 bases from V and 1 base from J, with 13 bases in between. Per the germline V gene, CDR1 is LGHNA and CDR2 is YSLEER. CDR3 coding DNA: TGCGCCAGCAGCCAAGATGGGGCAGCCGGATCCTACGAGCAGTACTTC. It translates to CASSQDGAAGSYEQYF.

The chain is built from TRBV6-2 or TRBV6-3 and TRBJ2-7; 9 bases agree with TRBD1. V shed 5 bases and J 2 bases; nucleotides not matched to a gene: 10. Germline values: CDR1 MNHEY, CDR2 SVGEGT. CDR3 size: 16 residues. Written as DNA, the CDR3 is TGTGCCAGCAGTGCGACGGGGAACAGGGGGCCCTACGAGCAGTACGTC. Protein sequence: CASSATGNRGPYEQYV.

The chain recombines TRBV6-5 with TRBJ1-4; D remains unclear. CDR1 and CDR2 (germline): MNHEY, SVGAGI. With 2 bases removed from V and 0 bases from J, the gap between germline ends came to 7 bases. This CDR3 is 15 amino acids long. The CDR3 region is CASSYQESTNEKLFF. The CDR3 DNA reads as TGTGCCAGCAGTTACCAGGAATCAACTAATGAAAAACTGTTTTTT.

This chain uses TRBV7-2 with TRBJ2-3, with D hard to call. The CDR3 runs 14 residues. V lost 5 bases, J lost 3 bases, and 12 bases lay in between. Per germline, CDR1 SGHTA and CDR2 FQGNSA. CDR3 region: CASSPPPGTDTQYF. The DNA for the CDR3 is TGTGCCAGCAGCCCACCCCCCGGGACAGATACGCAGTATTTT.

CDR3 sequence reads: CASSGSIHLTGELFF. The CDR3 nucleotides are TGTGCCAGCAGTGGTTCCATCCATCTTACCGGGGAGCTGTTTTTT. The chain couples TRBV6-5 to TRBJ2-2, with D hard to call. CDR1 MNHEY and CDR2 SVGAGI come from the germline V gene. This CDR3 comprises 15 residues. Trimming pared 5 bases from V and 5 bases from J, leaving 15 bases between.

The chain uses TRBV5-6 and TRBJ2-6; maybe TRBD1 (6 bases). This CDR3 has 21 residues. Trimming pared 1 base from V and 1 base from J, leaving 24 bases between. Germline V gene data show CDR1 as SGHDT and CDR2 as YYEEEE. The DNA for the CDR3 is TGTGCCAGCAGCTTGATGGTACAGGGTGGGCCCCGGAGTTCTGGGGCCAACGTCCTGACTTTC. As protein: CASSLMVQGGPRSSGANVLTF.

This clonotype is a singleton in its sample. The rearrangement joins TRBV20-1 to TRBJ1-2; possibly TRBD1 for D (5 bases). The CDR3 length is 11 residues. Germline CDR1 is DFQATT and CDR2 is SNEGSKA (reference sequence). The ends were cut back, 8 bases at V and 7 bases at J, with 14 bases in the middle. The CDR3 spells CSWGTRFGYTF. CDR3 nucleotides: TGCAGTTGGGGGACCCGATTTGGCTACACCTTC.

This rearrangement joins TRBV28 to TRBJ2-7; 10 bases line up with TRBD2. The CDR3 covers 17 residues. The germline gives CDR1 MDHEN, CDR2 SYDVKM. J was trimmed by 2 bases and V by 4 bases; bases with no gene match: 11. CDR3 sequence reads: CASSSAGLARATYEQYF. The CDR3 DNA reads as TGTGCCAGCAGTTCGGCGGGACTAGCGCGAGCAACCTACGAGCAGTACTTC. Together with reference TRBV28 and TRBJ2-7, the CDR3 gives the full variable domain: DVKVTQSSRYLVKRTGEKVFLECVQDMDHENMFWYRQDPGLGLRLIYFSYDVKMKEKGDIPEGYSVSREKKERFSLILESASTNQTSMYLCASSSAGLARATYEQYFGPGTRLTVT.

This sequence joins TRBV29-1 and TRBJ1-3, with D maybe TRBD1 (6 bases). Trimming pared 8 bases from V and 0 bases from J, leaving 11 bases between. This CDR3 contains 13 residues. The V gene's germline CDR1 is SQVTM and CDR2 ANQGSEA. This chain's CDR3 is CSYKGDSGNTIYF. The CDR3 nucleotides read TGCAGCTATAAGGGGGACTCTGGAAACACCATATATTTT.

The gene calls are TRBV20-1 and TRBJ2-3; D remains ambiguous. CDR3 length: 14 amino acids. The V end lost 0 bases, the J end lost 3 bases, and 10 bases lay between the germline ends. Looked up from germline, CDR1 is DFQATT and CDR2 is SNEGSKA (reference sequence). The CDR3 DNA reads as TGCAGTGCTAGAGATCTCCAGCCTACAGATACGCAGTATTTT. Translation: CSARDLQPTDTQYF.

In its sample, this clonotype was seen once. This sequence joins TRBV10-3 and TRBJ1-1, with D possibly matching TRBD1 (6 bases). The germline V gene encodes CDR1 ENHRY and CDR2 SYGVKD. V shed 5 bases and J shed 5 bases, with 15 bases lying between them. The CDR3 is 14 amino acids. CDR3 coding DNA: TGTGCCATCAGTTACGGACAGCCTGGGACTGAAGCTTTCTTT. As protein: CAISYGQPGTEAFF.

The V and J genes are TRBV29-1 and TRBJ1-4, with TRBD1 matching over 10 bases. V gave up 4 bases and J gave up 8 bases; unmatched junction bases: 4. CDR1 and CDR2 (germline): SQVTM, ANQGSEA. The CDR3 runs 13 residues. The DNA of the CDR3 is TGCAGCGTTGTGGGGACAGGGGAGGAAAAACTGTTTTTT. Its protein is CSVVGTGEEKLFF.

The chain employs TRBV7-3 and TRBJ2-7; no clear D. This CDR3 contains 11 residues. Per the germline V gene, CDR1 is SGHTA and CDR2 is FQGTGA. V lost 11 bases to trimming and J lost 9 bases, with 17 bases between them. In DNA form, the CDR3 reads TGTGCCGTCGCAGTCCCGGTGGGGCAGTACGTC. It specifies CAVAVPVGQYV.

This chain connects TRBV14 to TRBJ2-7; D call uncertain. The germline CDR1 and CDR2 sequences are SGHDN and FVKESK. The V end lost 1 base, the J end lost 3 bases, and 1 base lay between the germline ends. The CDR3 totals 11 residues. The CDR3: CASSQVYEQYF. CDR3 nucleotides: TGTGCCAGCAGCCAAGTCTACGAGCAGTACTTC.

In DNA, the CDR3 is TGCAGTGCGGGACAGGGAGTCGGAGCCCAGCATTTT. This gives the protein CSAGQGVGAQHF. The gene calls are TRBV20-1 and TRBJ1-5; TRBD1 agrees at 9 bases. V shed 6 bases, J shed 11 bases, and the junction held 8 bases outside the gene matches. The length of the CDR3 is 12 residues. Germline CDR1 and CDR2: DFQATT and SNEGSKA (reference sequence).

The chain links TRBV3-1 to TRBJ2-1, with 9 bases that match TRBD2. Germline lookup yields CDR1 LGHDT and CDR2 YNNKEL (reference sequence). Unmatched junction bases numbered 4, after V lost 0 bases and J lost 4 bases. The CDR3 loop spans 16 amino acids. The CDR3 DNA is TGTGCCAGCAGCCAAGATCCGAGCGGGAGGTACAATGAGCAGTTCTTC. Its translation is CASSQDPSGRYNEQFF.

The chain couples TRBV7-8 to TRBJ2-7; D not resolved. Germline V gene data show CDR1 as SGHVS and CDR2 as FQNEAQ. The CDR3 spans 11 residues. V was pared by 6 bases and J by 6 bases, with 9 bases between. CDR3 protein: CASSFYGEQYF. The CDR3 region has the DNA TGTGCCAGCAGTTTCTATGGCGAGCAGTACTTC.

The rearrangement joins TRBV12-1 to TRBJ2-7; whether TRBD1, the table's D call, matches the DNA was not checked. TRBV12-1 is a documented pseudogene. The CDR3 covers 16 residues. CDR3 in DNA: TGTGCCAGCAGCTTATTTTTGGGGGATTCAACCTACGAGCAGTACTTC. Protein: CASSLFLGDSTYEQYF.

The CDR3 protein is CASRSGGRVTGANVLTF. In nucleotides, the CDR3 is TGTGCCAGCAGGTCGGGAGGCAGAGTTACTGGGGCCAACGTCCTGACTTTC. This chain connects TRBV27 to TRBJ2-6; 7 bases fit TRBD2. CDR3 length: 17 amino acids. The junction had 10 bases not matched to a gene; V was cut back by 6 bases and J by 2 bases. Germline V CDR1 and CDR2: MNHEY, SMNVEV (reference sequence).

The V call is TRBV20-1, the J call TRBJ2-3, with 8 bases identical to TRBD2. CDR1 and CDR2 from the germline V gene are DFQATT and SNEGSKA (reference sequence). J was trimmed by 9 bases and V by 2 bases; bases with no gene match: 4. There are 12 residues in the CDR3. The CDR3 reads CSARNLAGTQYF. The CDR3 DNA is TGCAGTGCTAGAAATCTAGCGGGCACGCAGTATTTT.

V is TRBV7-9 and J is TRBJ2-3; D gene uncertain. V dropped 1 base and J dropped 6 bases, with 8 bases sitting between them. Per germline, CDR1 SEHNR and CDR2 FQNEAQ (reference sequence). The CDR3 length is 13 residues. The CDR3 loop is CASSLGSADTQYF. The CDR3, as DNA: TGTGCCAGCAGCTTAGGGTCAGCCGATACGCAGTATTTT.

The chain uses TRBV5-4 and TRBJ2-5; unclear D gene. The V gene's germline CDR1 is SGHNT and CDR2 YYREEE (reference sequence). V was cut by 4 bases and J by 3 bases, with 13 bases left in between. This CDR3 comprises 14 residues. CDR3 in DNA: TGTGCCAGCAGCGCCCGACAAGGAGAAGAGACCCAGTACTTC. This translates into CASSARQGEETQYF.

The CDR3 DNA follows: TGTGCCAGCAGCCTGACTAGCGGGAGTCGGTATGAGCAGTTCTTC. This encodes CASSLTSGSRYEQFF. The chain is built from TRBV6-2 or TRBV6-3 and TRBJ2-1; 12 bases map to TRBD2. The CDR3 totals 15 residues. Unmatched junction bases numbered 8, after V lost 6 bases and J lost 8 bases. Germline V gene data show CDR1 as MNHEY and CDR2 as SVGEGT.

The gene calls are TRBV6-2 or TRBV6-3 and TRBJ2-5; no clear D gene. V lost 5 bases and J 1 base, leaving 8 bases between the germline ends. Germline CDR1 and CDR2: MNHEY and SVGEGT. The CDR3 spans 13 residues. Here the CDR3 reads CASSRHFQETQYF. The CDR3 DNA follows: TGTGCCAGCAGTCGCCACTTCCAAGAGACCCAGTACTTC.

V and J are TRBV20-1 and TRBJ1-3, with D hard to call. The CDR3 is made up of 14 amino acids. Germline CDR1 DFQATT, CDR2 SNEGSKA (reference sequence). V was cut by 0 bases and J by 0 bases, with 6 bases left in between. CDR3 in amino acids: CSARERSSGNTIYF. DNA of the CDR3: TGCAGTGCTAGAGAACGCAGCTCTGGAAACACCATATATTTT.

This clonotype was seen once. This rearrangement joins TRBV15 to TRBJ2-1; 11 bases match TRBD2. This CDR3 comprises 16 residues. V lost 3 bases, J lost 10 bases, and 11 bases stayed unmatched. CDR1 and CDR2 (germline): LNHNV, YYDKDF (reference sequence). CDR3 amino acids: CATSRTGTSGTREQFF. In DNA form, the CDR3 reads TGTGCCACCAGCAGGACCGGGACTAGCGGCACAAGGGAGCAGTTCTTC.